These 28 T cell receptor beta chains were sequenced from one sample in a study of CD8+ T cells in alopecia areata. RNA extraction and reverse transcription yielded cDNA as sequencing template. Only in-frame clones appear in the TCRdb table, and some are missing; sequencing was by immunoSEQ multiplex PCR. The table lists about 300,000 clones, roughly 50% of them singletons, with around 1.7% in the top ten. Treatment noted: oral pan-JAK inhibitor, 5-10 mg twice daily. The specimen comprised CD4+ T cells sorted from blood, sampled at week 24, from a patient treated with tofacitinib. These receptors all come from a human donor with alopecia areata.

This clone was picked up a small number of times. The chain has TRBV29-1 and TRBJ1-1; D uncertain. Germline CDR1 and CDR2: SQVTM and ANQGSEA. Trimming pared 4 bases from V and 7 bases from J, leaving 16 bases between. This CDR3 is built from 13 residues. The CDR3 sequence: CSVGQPLNGEAFF. The DNA for the CDR3 is TGCAGCGTTGGGCAGCCTCTAAATGGTGAAGCTTTCTTT. The variable domain in full, completed from reference TRBV29-1 and TRBJ1-1, reads SAVISQKPSRDICQRGTSLTIQCQVDSQVTMMFWYRQQPGQSLTLIATANQGSEATYESGFVIDKFPISRPNLTFSTLTVSNMSPEDSSIYLCSVGQPLNGEAFFGQGTRLTVV.

This clone was observed a handful of times. The rearrangement links TRBV4-1 to TRBJ1-2; D is undetermined. Trimming cost V 0 bases and J 4 bases, with 15 bases left between them. There are 16 residues in the CDR3. Germline V gene lookup returns CDR1 MGHRA and CDR2 YSYEKL. The CDR3 DNA sequence: TGCGCCAGCAGCCAAGACATCCGAGGGTGGATCTATGGCTACACCTTC. Amino acids: CASSQDIRGWIYGYTF.

The chain uses TRBV7-2 and TRBJ2-7; D unclear. Between the trimmed V and J ends, which lost 5 bases and 2 bases, there was a span of 4 bases. Germline V gives CDR1 SGHTA, CDR2 FQGNSA. This CDR3 is built from 11 residues. CDR3 sequence: CASSHTYEQYF. The CDR3 DNA is TGTGCCAGCAGCCATACCTACGAGCAGTACTTC.

This chain connects TRBV7-9 to TRBJ1-2, with no clear D. CDR1 SEHNR and CDR2 FQNEAQ come from the germline V gene (reference sequence). Trimming left V 1 base short and J 4 bases short, with 10 bases between. The CDR3 loop spans 14 amino acids. The CDR3 DNA reads TGTGCCAGCAGCTTAGTGCGATCCGTCTATGGCTACACCTTC. It codes for CASSLVRSVYGYTF.

The genes are TRBV5-1 and TRBJ2-5, with a weak D call TRBD1 (6 bases). Trimming took 1 base from V and 5 from J, leaving 18 bases between them. Germline V gives CDR1 SGHRS, CDR2 YFSETQ. The CDR3 consists of 16 residues. CDR3 DNA: TGCGCCAGCAGCTTGCAGGGGAGTTGGGGTACGGAGACCCAGTACTTC. The encoded protein is CASSLQGSWGTETQYF.

V is TRBV6-5 and J is TRBJ1-1, with D hard to call. CDR1 and CDR2 (germline): MNHEY, SVGAGI. Deletions cut 6 bases from V and 5 bases from J, with 16 bases between. This CDR3 contains 14 residues. CDR3 region: CASRIFVSVTEAFF. In DNA form, the CDR3 reads TGTGCCAGCAGGATCTTTGTTAGCGTGACTGAAGCTTTCTTT.

The V call is TRBV30, the J call TRBJ2-5; TRBD2 aligns across 7 bases. From germline, CDR1 is GTSNPN and CDR2 SVGIG (reference sequence). Trimming at V came to 8 bases and at J to 4 bases, leaving 13 bases not matched to a gene. The CDR3 loop spans 14 amino acids. CDR3 sequence (DNA): TGTGCCGGGGGAAGGGGCCCGGGGGGAGAGACCCAGTACTTC. It yields the protein CAGGRGPGGETQYF.

J is TRBJ2-3 and V is TRBV10-3, with D perhaps TRBD2 (5 bases). Looked up from germline, CDR1 is ENHRY and CDR2 is SYGVKD. The CDR3 covers 15 residues. V dropped 6 bases and J dropped 9 bases, with 22 bases sitting between them. CDR3 residues: CAIRDSILEGKTQYF. In DNA form, the CDR3 reads TGTGCCATCAGGGACTCAATACTAGAAGGGAAGACGCAGTATTTT.

This chain uses TRBV27 with TRBJ2-3; 13 nucleotides align to TRBD2. The CDR3 extends over 16 amino acids. Germline loops: CDR1 MNHEY, CDR2 SMNVEV (reference sequence). With 8 bases clipped from V and 8 bases from J, the junction kept 13 bases outside the gene matches. CDR3 in DNA: TGTGCCAGCGCTCGCCGACTAGCGGGGGGTCCGGGTACGCAGTATTTT. It encodes CASARRLAGGPGTQYF.

The chain couples TRBV29-1 to TRBJ1-1; perhaps TRBD1 as D (5 bases). This CDR3 has 14 residues. Between the trimmed V and J ends, which lost 1 base and 4 bases, there was a span of 13 bases. The V gene's germline CDR1 is SQVTM and CDR2 ANQGSEA. CDR3 bases: TGCAGCGTTGAAGGACATGGGGGAAGCACTGAAGCTTTCTTT. Protein: CSVEGHGGSTEAFF.

This clone was detected only a few times. The chain couples TRBV7-2 to TRBJ2-7, with D unresolved. This CDR3 region has 13 residues. The V end was cut by 5 bases, the J end by 2 bases, with 10 bases between. From germline, CDR1 is SGHTA and CDR2 FQGNSA. The CDR3 nucleotides read TGTGCCAGCAGCCCGGCGGCCACCTACGAGCAGTACTTC. Translating it yields CASSPAATYEQYF.

The rearrangement links TRBV6-1 to TRBJ2-5; D gene unclear. V lost 10 bases and J 2 bases, leaving 11 bases between the germline ends. CDR1 is MNHNS, CDR2 SASEGT, per germline. There are 12 residues in the CDR3. CDR3 loop: CAIRPVQETQYF. Here the CDR3 DNA reads TGTGCCATCCGTCCGGTGCAAGAGACCCAGTACTTC.

The J gene is TRBJ2-3, the V gene TRBV29-1; 8 bases agree with TRBD1. The J segment lost 0 bases and the V segment lost 1 base, leaving 3 bases of the junction unmatched. The CDR3 sequence is 15 residues long. Germline V lookup: CDR1 SQVTM, CDR2 ANQGSEA. CDR3: CSVEADRGSTDTQYF. For the CDR3, the DNA is TGCAGCGTTGAAGCAGACAGGGGAAGCACAGATACGCAGTATTTT.

The chain combines TRBV1 with TRBJ1-2; the table gives TRBD1 as D, unverified against the DNA. TRBV1 is a recognized pseudogene. There are 16 residues in the CDR3. The CDR3, as DNA: TGCACCAGCAGCCGAATCCAGGCAGTCTCTAACTATGGCTACACCTTC. Translated: CTSSRIQAVSNYGYTF.

The chain is built from TRBV4-1 and TRBJ2-1; tentative D call: TRBD1 (6 bases). Trimming left V 0 bases short and J 7 bases short, with 16 bases between. CDR1 is MGHRA and CDR2 is YSYEKL in the germline V gene. The CDR3 has 16 residues. Written as DNA, the CDR3 is TGCGCCAGCAGCCAAGATAAAGGGACATGGAGGAATGAGCAGTTCTTC. Translating gives CASSQDKGTWRNEQFF.

In nucleotides, the CDR3 is TGTGCCAGCAGCTTGGCCGGGACAGCCTACAATGAGCAGTTCTTC. Translating it yields CASSLAGTAYNEQFF. The chain combines TRBV5-4 with TRBJ2-1, with 7 bases fitting TRBD1. V was pared by 0 bases and J by 2 bases, with 2 bases of the junction left unmatched. Germline assignment: CDR1 SGHNT and CDR2 YYREEE (reference sequence). The CDR3 has 15 amino acids.

This clone was counted a few times. This rearrangement joins TRBV29-1 to TRBJ2-1; tentative D call: TRBD1 (6 bases). The CDR3 is made up of 11 amino acids. V shed 6 bases and J shed 7 bases, with 10 bases lying between them. Germline V CDR1 and CDR2: SQVTM, ANQGSEA. For the CDR3, the DNA is TGCAGCGTGGATACAGGGAATGAGCAGTTCTTC. As protein: CSVDTGNEQFF.

This clone is medium-sized in the sample. The gene calls are TRBV7-3 and TRBJ2-5, with a tentative D call TRBD1 (6 bases). CDR1 is SGHTA, CDR2 FQGTGA, per germline. The CDR3 totals 15 residues. V was trimmed by 6 bases and J by 1 base, leaving 15 bases between them. The CDR3 spells CASSPTGSSQETQYF. In DNA form, the CDR3 reads TGTGCCAGCAGTCCCACAGGGTCTAGCCAAGAGACCCAGTACTTC.

This clone showed up just a few times. The chain has TRBV5-6 and TRBJ2-1, with a weak D call TRBD1 (6 bases). Germline V gene lookup returns CDR1 SGHDT and CDR2 YYEEEE. CDR3 length equals 15 residues. Between the trimmed V and J ends, which lost 0 bases and 4 bases, there was a span of 11 bases. CDR3 in amino acids: CASSLAGQYYNEQFF. The DNA of the CDR3 is TGTGCCAGCAGCTTGGCGGGACAATATTACAATGAGCAGTTCTTC.

The V and J genes are TRBV30 and TRBJ1-5; 10 bases are a match to TRBD1. The CDR3 extends over 15 amino acids. Germline CDR1 GTSNPN, CDR2 SVGIG (reference sequence). Trimming cost V 3 bases and J 9 bases; bases outside gene matches: 11. CDR3 DNA sequence: TGTGCCTGGAGCCCCGGGACAGGGGACTATGGGCCCCAGCATTTT. Translated: CAWSPGTGDYGPQHF.

The genes are TRBV9 and TRBJ2-1; perhaps TRBD1 as D (6 bases). This CDR3 has 15 amino acids. V lost 3 bases to trimming and J lost 7 bases, with 17 bases between them. CDR1 SGDLS and CDR2 YYNGEE come from the germline V gene. The CDR3 DNA follows: TGTGCCAGCAGCGCCACAGGGATCAGGTTTAATGAGCAGTTCTTC. This sequence encodes CASSATGIRFNEQFF.

This clone has just one count. Other DNA sequences in the sample encode the same CDR3. V and J are TRBV30 and TRBJ1-6; no clear D. V lost 0 bases to trimming and J lost 7 bases, with 7 bases between them. Germline V CDR1 and CDR2: GTSNPN, SVGIG (reference sequence). CDR3 size: 13 residues. CDR3 nucleotides: TGTGCCTGGAGTGTATCTGGGAATTCACCCCTCCACTTT. It translates to CAWSVSGNSPLHF.

This clone was picked up a small number of times. The CDR3 coding sequence is TGTGCCTGGAGTGCTACCTATGGAGCCCTGACCGCTTTCTTT. This sequence encodes CAWSATYGALTAFF. The chain joins TRBV30 to TRBJ1-1; D is undetermined. Deletions cut 1 base from V and 11 bases from J, with 20 bases between. CDR3 size: 14 residues. CDR1 is GTSNPN, CDR2 SVGIG, per germline (reference sequence).

The chain has TRBV30 and TRBJ2-3; 8 bases fit TRBD2. The germline CDR1 and CDR2 sequences are GTSNPN and SVGIG (reference sequence). J was trimmed by 0 bases and V by 0 bases; bases with no gene match: 2. CDR3 length equals 15 residues. CDR3 DNA sequence: TGTGCCTGGAGTGTGGCTAGCGGGAGCACAGATACGCAGTATTTT. It is translated as CAWSVASGSTDTQYF.

This chain uses TRBV10-3 with TRBJ1-2; the D is unclear. CDR1 and CDR2 (germline): ENHRY, SYGVKD. The ends were cut back, 2 bases at V and 2 bases at J, with 15 bases in the middle. The CDR3 length is 16 residues. In DNA form, the CDR3 reads TGTGCCATCAGTGAGCCTCAGGACCTTGGGAACTATGGCTACACCTTC. Translation: CAISEPQDLGNYGYTF.

CDR3 protein: CASSVDRSRRDGYTF. The CDR3 DNA follows: TGTGCCAGCAGCGTGGACAGATCCAGGAGGGATGGCTACACCTTC. The chain recombines TRBV4-2 with TRBJ1-2, with a tentative D call TRBD1 (6 bases). CDR3 length equals 15 residues. V was trimmed by 5 bases and J by 6 bases, leaving 19 bases between them. Germline-derived CDR1 and CDR2 are LGHNA and YNFKEQ.

This CDR3 is CASSPTEGVSYNEQFF. The CDR3, as DNA: TGTGCCAGCAGTCCCACCGAGGGAGTTTCCTACAATGAGCAGTTCTTC. V gene TRBV9 combines with J gene TRBJ2-1, with D possibly being TRBD2 (5 bases). Germline V gives CDR1 SGDLS, CDR2 YYNGEE. The CDR3 is 16 residues long. With 5 bases removed from V and 1 base from J, the gap between germline ends came to 16 bases.

This chain joins TRBV27 and TRBJ1-6; D perhaps matches TRBD1 (5 bases). CDR3 length equals 15 residues. V lost 2 bases to trimming and J lost 13 bases, with 18 bases between them. From germline, CDR1 is MNHEY and CDR2 SMNVEV (reference sequence). CDR3 sequence reads: CASSLPPGPGIPLHF. The CDR3, as DNA: TGTGCCAGCAGTTTACCCCCGGGGCCTGGGATTCCCCTCCACTTT.